The rows below give T cell receptor beta chains drawn from one sample of a study of control samples from healthy donors and cancer patients. Only in-frame clones appear in the TCRdb table, and some are missing; sequencing was by immunoSEQ multiplex PCR. The sample carries about 95,000 clones, around 89% recorded once. Sequenced input: blood. The receptors were sampled from a woman in her 70s in good health. The CDR3 runs from the conserved cysteine through the conserved F or W. Each record gives: V gene, J gene, CDR3 protein.

V: TRBV7-2
J: TRBJ2-7
CDR3: CASSRRGQGYEQYF

V: TRBV6-5
J: TRBJ1-2
CDR3: CASRTAEGYTF

V: TRBV6-2/TRBV6-3
J: TRBJ2-1
CDR3: CASSPFRTRNEQFF

V: TRBV7-2
J: TRBJ2-7
CDR3: CASSSLAGVSYEQYF

V: TRBV5-1
J: TRBJ1-2
CDR3: CASAQVVQGNYGYTF

V: TRBV2
J: TRBJ1-2
CDR3: CASSAGPERGYGYTF

V: TRBV27
J: TRBJ1-3
CDR3: CASSTGTPDSGNTIYF

V: TRBV9
J: TRBJ2-2
CDR3: CASSVGGWGGGNTGELFF

V: TRBV7-2
J: TRBJ2-1
CDR3: CASSRPPQDYNEQFF

V: TRBV5-5
J: TRBJ2-1
CDR3: CASSPRQGHNEQFF

V: TRBV6-5
J: TRBJ1-3
CDR3: CASSRQGPSGNTIYF

V: TRBV5-1
J: TRBJ2-5
CDR3: CASSPGGIQETQYF

V: TRBV27
J: TRBJ1-5
CDR3: CASRTGTGDQPQHF

V: TRBV12-3/TRBV12-4
J: TRBJ1-5
CDR3: CASSWRGNQPQHF

V: TRBV27
J: TRBJ2-2
CDR3: CASSLQVTGELFF

V: TRBV5-4
J: TRBJ1-5
CDR3: CASSLAGGPNQPQHF

V: TRBV2
J: TRBJ1-4
CDR3: CASSGGGTNEKLFF

V: TRBV6-5
J: TRBJ2-1
CDR3: CATRGVGKNNEQFF

V: TRBV6-5
J: TRBJ2-7
CDR3: CASMRDSPYEQYF

V: TRBV30
J: TRBJ2-5
CDR3: CAWGPGGETQYF

V: TRBV6-5
J: TRBJ2-1
CDR3: CASSYGESYNEQFF

V: TRBV5-1
J: TRBJ1-3
CDR3: CASAQGSSGNTIYF

V: TRBV6-5
J: TRBJ1-2
CDR3: CASSFTPPGTNYGYTF

V: TRBV9
J: TRBJ1-1
CDR3: CASSPRTGPNTEAFF

V: TRBV3-1/TRBV3-2
J: TRBJ1-5
CDR3: CASSQDAVAGQPQHF

V: TRBV25-1
J: TRBJ2-3
CDR3: CASSEGGSRPDTQYF

V: TRBV6-5
J: TRBJ1-1
CDR3: CASSSVPGQGITEAFF

V: TRBV10-3
J: TRBJ1-5
CDR3: CAISESLGAQPQHF

V: TRBV12-2
J: TRBJ1-5
CDR3: CASRLRGIIQPQHF

V: TRBV5-5
J: TRBJ2-1
CDR3: CASSTTFNSGEGNEQFF

V: TRBV7-2
J: TRBJ2-7
CDR3: CASSLDFATYEQYF

V: TRBV15
J: TRBJ1-2
CDR3: CATSRTPGTGLGYTF

V: TRBV5-4
J: TRBJ2-3
CDR3: CASSLQGSGDTQYF

V: TRBV15
J: TRBJ2-1
CDR3: CATSRDPYNEQFF

V: TRBV15
J: TRBJ1-5
CDR3: CATSRDPGGNQPQHF

V: TRBV5-1
J: TRBJ2-4
CDR3: CASSLGDGFTQYF

V: TRBV19
J: TRBJ2-5
CDR3: CASRPTGGRETQYF

V: TRBV7-6
J: TRBJ2-3
CDR3: CASSANTGVGTDTQYF

V: TRBV5-8
J: TRBJ1-2
CDR3: CASSTTGGGGYTF

V: TRBV2
J: TRBJ1-1
CDR3: CASSGQEDSLNTEAFF

V: TRBV6-5
J: TRBJ1-1
CDR3: CASRTTGGSYTEAFF

V: TRBV12-3/TRBV12-4
J: TRBJ1-5
CDR3: CASSLGLDQPQHF

V: TRBV6-6
J: TRBJ2-7
CDR3: CASSSPTGGNEQYF

V: TRBV7-9
J: TRBJ2-3
CDR3: CASSLGLAADTQYF

V: TRBV5-6
J: TRBJ1-3
CDR3: CASSLDLRNSGNTIYF

V: TRBV27
J: TRBJ2-1
CDR3: CASSLGSGGEQFF

V: TRBV28
J: TRBJ1-2
CDR3: CASSLWQVYGYTF

V: TRBV2
J: TRBJ1-2
CDR3: CASSDIRDSRNYGYTF